This T cell receptor beta chain was sequenced in a study of T cells in Graves' hyperthyroidism and ophthalmopathy. Study background: At initial diagnosis, before any treatment had begun, peripheral blood was obtained.

The source material, RNA transcripts, was used to amplify TCR beta CDR3 regions. The TCR CDR3 first-round RT-PCR relied on the HTBI primer set. TCRdb itself ran the multiplex PCR reads through MiXCR, one entry per CDR3 protein. Of 35,000 or so distinct CDR3 sequences in the sample, around half are singletons; the top ten hold around a sixth. Trimming removed 4 bases from V and 9 bases from J, with 10 bases in between. CDR1 is MNHEY and CDR2 is SMNVEV in the germline V gene (reference sequence). The length of the CDR3 is 12 residues. Material for sequencing was blood. This sequence originates from a man aged 40-50 years with Graves' ophthalmopathy. The rearrangement joins TRBV27 to TRBJ2-1; D might be TRBD2 (5 bases). The DNA of the CDR3 is TGTGCCAGCAGTTGGACGGGGAGTGAGCAGTTCTTC. This sequence encodes CASSWTGSEQFF.